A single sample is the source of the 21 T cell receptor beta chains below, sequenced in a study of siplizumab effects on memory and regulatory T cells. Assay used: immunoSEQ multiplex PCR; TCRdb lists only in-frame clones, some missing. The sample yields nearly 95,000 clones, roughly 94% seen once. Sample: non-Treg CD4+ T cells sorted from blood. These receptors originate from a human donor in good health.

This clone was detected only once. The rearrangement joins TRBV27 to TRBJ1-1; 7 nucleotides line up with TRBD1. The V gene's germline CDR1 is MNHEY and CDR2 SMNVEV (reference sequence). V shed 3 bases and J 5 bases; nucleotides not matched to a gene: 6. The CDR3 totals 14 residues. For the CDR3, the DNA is TGTGCCAGCAGTTTCACGACAGGGATGACTGAAGCTTTCTTT. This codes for CASSFTTGMTEAFF.

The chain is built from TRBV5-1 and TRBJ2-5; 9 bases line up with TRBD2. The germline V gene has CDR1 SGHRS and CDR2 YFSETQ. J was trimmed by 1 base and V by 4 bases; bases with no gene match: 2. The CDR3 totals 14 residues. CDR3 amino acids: CASSGGGVQETQYF. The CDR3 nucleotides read TGCGCCAGCAGCGGCGGGGGGGTCCAAGAGACCCAGTACTTC.

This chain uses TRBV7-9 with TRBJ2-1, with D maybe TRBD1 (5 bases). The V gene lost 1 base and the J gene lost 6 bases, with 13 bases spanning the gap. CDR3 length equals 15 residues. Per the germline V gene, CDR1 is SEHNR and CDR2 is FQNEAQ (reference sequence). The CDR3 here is CASSLGAGYRNEQFF. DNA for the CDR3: TGTGCCAGCAGCTTAGGGGCAGGGTATCGCAATGAGCAGTTCTTC.

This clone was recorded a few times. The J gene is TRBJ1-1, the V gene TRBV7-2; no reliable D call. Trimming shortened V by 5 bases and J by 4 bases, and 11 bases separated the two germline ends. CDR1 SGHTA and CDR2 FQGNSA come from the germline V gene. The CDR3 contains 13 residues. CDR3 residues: CASSPRPRTEAFF. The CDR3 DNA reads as TGTGCCAGCAGCCCTAGACCCCGCACTGAAGCTTTCTTT.

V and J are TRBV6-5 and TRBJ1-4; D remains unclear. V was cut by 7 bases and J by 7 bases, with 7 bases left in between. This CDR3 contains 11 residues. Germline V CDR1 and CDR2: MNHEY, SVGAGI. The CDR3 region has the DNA TGTGCCAGCAAGGGCGCTGAAAAACTGTTTTTT. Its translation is CASKGAEKLFF.

CDR3 sequence reads: CASSYRGRGNQPQHF. CDR3 sequence (DNA): TGTGCCAGCAGCTACAGGGGCCGGGGCAATCAGCCCCAGCATTTT. The V gene is TRBV2, the J gene TRBJ1-5, with TRBD1 matching over 7 bases. The V gene's germline CDR1 is SNHLY and CDR2 FYNNEI. J was trimmed by 2 bases and V by 6 bases; bases with no gene match: 7. The CDR3 is 15 residues long.

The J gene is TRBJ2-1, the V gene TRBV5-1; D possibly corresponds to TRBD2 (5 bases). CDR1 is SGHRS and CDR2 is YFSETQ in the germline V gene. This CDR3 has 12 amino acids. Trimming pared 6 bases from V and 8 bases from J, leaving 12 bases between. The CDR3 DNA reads TGCGCCAGCACAGGACTGTTGCATGAGCAGTTCTTC. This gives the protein CASTGLLHEQFF.

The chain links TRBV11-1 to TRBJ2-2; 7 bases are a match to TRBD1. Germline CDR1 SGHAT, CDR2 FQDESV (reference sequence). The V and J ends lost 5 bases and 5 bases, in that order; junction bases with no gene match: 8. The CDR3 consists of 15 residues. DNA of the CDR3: TGTGCCAGCAGCCAGAGAGACAGGGCTACCGGGGAGCTGTTTTTT. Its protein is CASSQRDRATGELFF.

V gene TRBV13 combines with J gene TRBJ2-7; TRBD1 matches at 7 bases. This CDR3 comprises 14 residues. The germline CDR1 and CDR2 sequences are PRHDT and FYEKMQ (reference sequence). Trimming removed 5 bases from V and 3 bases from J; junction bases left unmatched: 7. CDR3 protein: CASSHRQGHYEQYF. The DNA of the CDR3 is TGTGCCAGCAGCCACCGACAGGGCCACTACGAGCAGTACTTC. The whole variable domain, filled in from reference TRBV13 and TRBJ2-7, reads AAGVIQSPRHLIKEKRETATLKCYPIPRHDTVYWYQQGPGQDPQFLISFYEKMQSDKGSIPDRFSAQQFSDYHSELNMSSLELGDSALYFCASSHRQGHYEQYFGPGTRLTVT.

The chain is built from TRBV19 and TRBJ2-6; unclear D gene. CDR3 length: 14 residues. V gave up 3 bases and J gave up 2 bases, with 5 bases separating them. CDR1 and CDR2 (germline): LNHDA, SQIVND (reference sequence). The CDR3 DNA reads TGTGCCAGTAGTATGCCCACTGGGGCCAACGTCCTGACTTTC. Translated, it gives CASSMPTGANVLTF.

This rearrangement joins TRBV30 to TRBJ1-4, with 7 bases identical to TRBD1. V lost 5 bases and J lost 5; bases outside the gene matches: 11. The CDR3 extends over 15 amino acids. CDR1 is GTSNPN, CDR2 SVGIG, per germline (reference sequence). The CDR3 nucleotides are TGTGCCTGGCAAGTCAGGGGGAGTTTAAATGAAAAACTGTTTTTT. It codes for CAWQVRGSLNEKLFF.

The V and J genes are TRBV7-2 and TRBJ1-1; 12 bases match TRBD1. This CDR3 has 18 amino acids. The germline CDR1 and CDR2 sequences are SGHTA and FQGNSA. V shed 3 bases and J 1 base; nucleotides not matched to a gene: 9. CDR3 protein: CASSLGAGQGAKNTEAFF. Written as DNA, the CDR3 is TGTGCCAGCAGCTTGGGGGCGGGACAGGGGGCCAAGAACACTGAAGCTTTCTTT. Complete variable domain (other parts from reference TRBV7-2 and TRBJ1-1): GAGVSQSPSNKVTEKGKDVELRCDPISGHTALYWYRQSLGQGLEFLIYFQGNSAPDKSGLPSDRFSAERTGGSVSTLTIQRTQQEDSAVYLCASSLGAGQGAKNTEAFFGQGTRLTVV.

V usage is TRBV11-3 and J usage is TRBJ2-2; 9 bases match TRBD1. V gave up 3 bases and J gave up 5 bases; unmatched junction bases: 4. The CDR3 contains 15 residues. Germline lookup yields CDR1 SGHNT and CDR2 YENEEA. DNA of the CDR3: TGTGCCAGCAGCTTCGGACAGGGGCAAACCGGGGAGCTGTTTTTT. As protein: CASSFGQGQTGELFF.

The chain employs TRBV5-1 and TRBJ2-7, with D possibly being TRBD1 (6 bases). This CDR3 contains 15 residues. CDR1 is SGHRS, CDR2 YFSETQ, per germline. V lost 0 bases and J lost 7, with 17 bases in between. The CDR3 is CASSLAGTPLNEQYF. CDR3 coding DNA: TGCGCCAGCAGCTTGGCCGGGACACCTTTAAATGAGCAGTACTTC.

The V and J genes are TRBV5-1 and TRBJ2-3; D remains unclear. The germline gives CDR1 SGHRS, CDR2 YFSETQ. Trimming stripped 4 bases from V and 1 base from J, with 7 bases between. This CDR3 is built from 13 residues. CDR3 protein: CASSDTRTDTQYF. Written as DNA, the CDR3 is TGCGCCAGCAGCGACACCCGCACAGATACGCAGTATTTT.

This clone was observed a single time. The CDR3 spells CASSLGARRNNQPQHF. Here the CDR3 DNA reads TGTGCCAGCAGCTTAGGCGCGAGGCGGAACAATCAGCCCCAGCATTTT. The chain is built from TRBV7-9 and TRBJ1-5; D call uncertain. V lost 1 base to trimming and J lost 3 bases, with 13 bases between them. This CDR3 is built from 16 residues. CDR1 SEHNR and CDR2 FQNEAQ come from the germline V gene (reference sequence). Supplemented by reference TRBV7-9 and TRBJ1-5, the full variable domain reads DTGVSQNPRHKITKRGQNVTFRCDPISEHNRLYWYRQTLGQGPEFLTYFQNEAQLEKSRLLSDRFSAERPKGSFSTLEIQRTEQGDSAMYLCASSLGARRNNQPQHFGDGTRLSIL.

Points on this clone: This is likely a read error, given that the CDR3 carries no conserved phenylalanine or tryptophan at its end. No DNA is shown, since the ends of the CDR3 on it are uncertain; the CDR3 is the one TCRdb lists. CDR3 in amino acids: CAWSLGTGRLRAVL. This chain links TRBV30 with TRBJ2-7; the table's D gene call, TRBD1, was not cross checked with the DNA. Both ends counted, the CDR3 spans 14 residues. Germline CDR1 and CDR2: GTSNPN and SVGIG (reference sequence).

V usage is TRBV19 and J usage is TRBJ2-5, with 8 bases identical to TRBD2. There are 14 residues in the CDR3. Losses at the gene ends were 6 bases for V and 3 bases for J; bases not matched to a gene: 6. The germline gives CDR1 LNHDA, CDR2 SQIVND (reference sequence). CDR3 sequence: CASSRGAGEETQYF. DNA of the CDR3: TGTGCCAGTAGCCGTGGAGCGGGGGAAGAGACCCAGTACTTC.

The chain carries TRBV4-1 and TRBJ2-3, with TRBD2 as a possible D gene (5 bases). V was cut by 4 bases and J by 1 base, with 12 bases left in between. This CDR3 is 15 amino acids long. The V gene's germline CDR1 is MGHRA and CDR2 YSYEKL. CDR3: CASSLQHGGTDTQYF. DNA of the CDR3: TGCGCCAGCAGCCTCCAGCACGGGGGCACAGATACGCAGTATTTT.

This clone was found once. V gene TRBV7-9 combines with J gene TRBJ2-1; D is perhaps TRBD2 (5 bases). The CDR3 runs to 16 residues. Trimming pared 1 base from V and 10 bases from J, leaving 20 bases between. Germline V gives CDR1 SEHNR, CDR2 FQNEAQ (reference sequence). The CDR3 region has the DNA TGTGCCAGCAGCTTAGGCCTCCCTAGCCGGATTACCGAGCAGTTCTTC. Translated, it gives CASSLGLPSRITEQFF.

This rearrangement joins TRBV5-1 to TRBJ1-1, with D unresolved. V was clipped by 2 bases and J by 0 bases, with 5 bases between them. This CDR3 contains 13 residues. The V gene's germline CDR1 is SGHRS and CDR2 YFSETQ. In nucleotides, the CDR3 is TGCGCCAGCAGCTTCAAGCTGAACACTGAAGCTTTCTTT. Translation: CASSFKLNTEAFF.